A selection of T cell receptor beta chains follows, all from one sample in a study of CD8 T cells in Susac syndrome. One entry per CDR3 protein, called by TCRdb with MiXCR from the immunoSEQ multiplex PCR reads. This sample yields a few hundred thousand distinct CDR3 sequences, of which more than 75% are seen a single time; 0.095% to 0.14% belongs to the top ten. The sequenced sample was CD8+ T cells from PBMCs. The receptors shown here come from a human donor with multiple sclerosis. The CDR3 runs from the conserved cysteine through the conserved F or W. The D gene is left open where the match is weak. Part of the rows lack a size; the others show once, few, many or a class for expanded clones.

j_call clone_size d_call v_call cdr3_nt cdr3_aa
TRBJ1-5 - - TRBV28 TGTGCCAGCAGTTCCCCTAGTTATAGCAATCAGCCCCAGCATTTT CASSSPSYSNQPQHF
TRBJ1-1 once - TRBV19 TGTGCCAGTAATCTAGGGGCGACTGAAGCTTTCTTT CASNLGATEAFF
TRBJ2-7 few - TRBV4-1 TGCGCCAGCAGCCAAGTAAACTTCGACGAGCAGTACTTC CASSQVNFDEQYF
TRBJ2-7 - - TRBV7-9 TGTGCCAGCAGCCCACGAGGGGGGGAGGGCCTCGACGAGCAGTACTTC CASSPRGGEGLDEQYF
TRBJ1-5 - - TRBV2 TGTGCCAGCAGGCGGCAAGGGGAGGGGAATCAGCCCCAGCATTTT CASRRQGEGNQPQHF
TRBJ2-5 - - TRBV11-2 TGTGCCAGCAGCTTAGGAAGGAGGGCAGGTCGGAGGGAGACCCAGTACTTC CASSLGRRAGRRETQYF
TRBJ2-7 - - TRBV2 TGTGCCAGCAGTGAGGTGGGGTCGTACGAGCAGTACTTC CASSEVGSYEQYF
TRBJ2-7 - TRBD1 TRBV27 TGTGCCAGCAGTTATTTACAGGGGTCCAACGAGCAGTACTTC CASSYLQGSNEQYF
TRBJ2-7 - - TRBV27 TGTGCCAGCGTAAAGGGGCTCGAGCAGTACTTC CASVKGLEQYF
TRBJ2-2 - - TRBV27 TGTGCCAGCACCGCTGGACTACTAAACACCGGGGAGCTGTTTTTT CASTAGLLNTGELFF